This TCR beta chain was identified in a study of blood T cell repertoires in COVID-19. TCRdb's table, derived via immunoSEQ multiplex PCR, lists solely in-frame clones and lacks some. The sample includes about 240,000 clones, about nine tenths of them seen just once. Looked up from germline, CDR1 is GTSNPN and CDR2 is SVGIG (reference sequence). The CDR3 length is 12 residues. The V and J ends lost 7 bases and 5 bases respectively, with 9 bases between them. This sequence was found in a man between 60 and 70 years old who had recovered from COVID-19. The gene calls are TRBV30 and TRBJ1-6; TRBD1 might be the D (5 bases). Specimen: peripheral blood. CDR3 sequence: CAFDSNNSPLHF. CDR3 bases: TGTGCCTTTGACAGTAATAATTCACCCCTCCACTTT.